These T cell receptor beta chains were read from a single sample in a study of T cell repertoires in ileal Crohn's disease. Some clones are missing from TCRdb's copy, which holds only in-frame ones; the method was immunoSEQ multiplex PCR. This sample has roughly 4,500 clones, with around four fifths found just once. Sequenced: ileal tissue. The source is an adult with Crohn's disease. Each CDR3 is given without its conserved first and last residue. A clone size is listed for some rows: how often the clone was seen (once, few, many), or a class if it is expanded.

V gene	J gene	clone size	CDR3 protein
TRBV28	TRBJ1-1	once	ASSFHRASTEAF
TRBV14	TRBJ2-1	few	ASSQIRTNEQF
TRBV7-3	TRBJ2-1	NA	ASRKEGIRDNEQF
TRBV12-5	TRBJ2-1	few	ASGSMSGSTSYNEQF
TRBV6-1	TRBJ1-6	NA	ASSEAAGNNSPLH
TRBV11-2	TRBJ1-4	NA	ASSHNEKLF
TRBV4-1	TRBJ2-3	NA	ASSQARDRRYTQY
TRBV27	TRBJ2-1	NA	ASSFSGRRNEQF
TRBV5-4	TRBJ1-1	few	ASSLTTGGTEAF
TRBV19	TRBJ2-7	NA	ASSTTAYYEQY
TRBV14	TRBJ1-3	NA	ASSLLQGRGNTIY
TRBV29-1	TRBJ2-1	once	SVVRADNEQF
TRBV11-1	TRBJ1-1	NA	ASSFPGQGKNTEAF
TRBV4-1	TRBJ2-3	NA	ASSQVEASTDTQY
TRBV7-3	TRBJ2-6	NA	ASSSGLAGDSGANVLT
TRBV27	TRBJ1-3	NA	ASSLDRSSGNTIY
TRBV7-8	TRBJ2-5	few	ASRMEETQY